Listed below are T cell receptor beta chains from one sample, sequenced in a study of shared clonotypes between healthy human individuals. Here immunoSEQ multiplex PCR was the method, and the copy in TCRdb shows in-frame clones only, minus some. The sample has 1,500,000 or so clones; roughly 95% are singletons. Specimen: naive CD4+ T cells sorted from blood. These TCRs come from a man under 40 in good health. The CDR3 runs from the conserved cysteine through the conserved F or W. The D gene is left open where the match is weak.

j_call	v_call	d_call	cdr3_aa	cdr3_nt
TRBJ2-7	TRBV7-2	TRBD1	CASRRQGTGGSYEQYF	TGTGCCAGCAGACGTCAGGGGACAGGGGGATCCTACGAGCAGTACTTC
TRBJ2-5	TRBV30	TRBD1	CAWETGGGETQYF	TGTGCCTGGGAAACAGGGGGCGGGGAGACCCAGTACTTC
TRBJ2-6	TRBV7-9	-	CASSHFSGRKDSGANVLTF	TGTGCCAGCAGCCACTTTTCCGGACGGAAAGACTCTGGGGCCAACGTCCTGACTTTC
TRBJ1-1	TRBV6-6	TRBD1	CASRLTGGHMNTEAFF	TGTGCCAGCAGACTAACAGGGGGCCATATGAACACTGAAGCTTTCTTT
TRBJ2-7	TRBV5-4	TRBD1	CASSPTGTVHYEQYF	TGTGCCAGCAGCCCAACCGGGACAGTGCATTACGAGCAGTACTTC
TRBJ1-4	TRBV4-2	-	CASSQVAQGNEKLFF	TGTGCCAGCAGCCAAGTCGCTCAGGGTAATGAAAAACTGTTTTTT
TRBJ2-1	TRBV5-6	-	CASSLSSSEQFF	TGTGCCAGCAGCTTATCAAGCAGTGAGCAGTTCTTC
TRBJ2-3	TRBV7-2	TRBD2	CASSLVITSGRRDTQYF	TGTGCCAGCAGCTTAGTCATTACTAGCGGGAGGAGGGATACGCAGTATTTT
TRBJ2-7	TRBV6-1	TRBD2	CAIKASGRFIEQYF	TGTGCAATAAAGGCTAGCGGGAGATTCATCGAGCAGTACTTC
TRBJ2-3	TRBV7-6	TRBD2	CASSLLSGRGADTQYF	TGTGCCAGCAGCTTACTTAGCGGGAGGGGGGCAGATACGCAGTATTTT
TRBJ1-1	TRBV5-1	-	CASSKSGPENTEAFF	TGCGCCAGCAGCAAATCCGGGCCCGAGAACACTGAAGCTTTCTTT
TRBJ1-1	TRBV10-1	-	CASSEGRRNTEAFF	TGCGCCAGCAGTGAAGGCAGGAGGAACACTGAAGCTTTCTTT
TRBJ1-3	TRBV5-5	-	CASSLVPNMGRNTIYF	TGTGCCAGCAGCTTGGTTCCCAATATGGGACGGAACACCATATATTTT
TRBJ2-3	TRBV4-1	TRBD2	CASSQDQLAGVWGTDTQYF	TGCGCCAGCAGCCAAGATCAACTAGCGGGAGTTTGGGGCACAGATACGCAGTATTTT
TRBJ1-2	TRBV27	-	CASSSRDTNYGYTF	TGTGCCAGCAGTTCCCGGGACACTAACTATGGCTACACCTTC
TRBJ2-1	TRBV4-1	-	CASSQERDPQFF	TGCGCCAGCAGCCAAGAGCGGGACCCGCAGTTCTTC